The 20 T cell receptor beta chains in this list originate from one sample, sequenced in a study of OX40 agonist ivuxolimab in advanced cancers. The repertoire was sequenced with immunoSEQ multiplex PCR; TCRdb's copy has only in-frame clones and lacks some. The table has roughly 53,000 clones, 84% seen once. The sequences come from CD4+ or CD8+ T cells sorted from blood, collected in a trial of the OX40 agonist ivuxolimab. The receptors shown here come from an adult with an advanced solid tumor such as melanoma, head and neck, liver or kidney cancer.

Here the CDR3 reads CASGGASYNEQFF. The CDR3 bases are TGTGCCAGCGGTGGAGCTTCCTACAATGAGCAGTTCTTC. The V gene is TRBV27, the J gene TRBJ2-1, with D uncertain. From germline, CDR1 is MNHEY and CDR2 SMNVEV (reference sequence). V was cut by 8 bases and J by 1 base, with 9 bases left in between. The CDR3 loop spans 13 amino acids.

This clone was seen a single time. The chain has TRBV5-6 and TRBJ2-7; 7 bases are shared with TRBD2. The CDR3 totals 13 residues. The trim removed 6 bases at V and 7 bases at J, leaving 10 bases unmatched. Germline lookup yields CDR1 SGHDT and CDR2 YYEEEE. CDR3: CASTKRDGGEQYF. CDR3 sequence (DNA): TGTGCCAGCACGAAGCGGGACGGGGGGGAGCAGTACTTC.

V is TRBV6-8 and J is TRBJ1-2; a weak D match, TRBD1 (5 bases). Germline V gene lookup returns CDR1 MNHGY and CDR2 SAAAGT. Trimming stripped 6 bases from V and 4 bases from J, with 15 bases between. CDR3 length: 14 residues. This chain's CDR3 is CASRRTQTGYGYTF. The CDR3 DNA follows: TGTGCCAGCAGGAGGACGCAAACAGGCTATGGCTACACCTTC.

This chain joins TRBV7-2 and TRBJ2-1, with D perhaps matching TRBD1 (6 bases). The CDR3 consists of 16 residues. Germline-derived CDR1 and CDR2 are SGHTA and FQGNSA. Trimming cost V 2 bases and J 2 bases, with 13 bases left between them. CDR3 sequence: CASSLTARGPYNEQFF. Written as DNA, the CDR3 is TGTGCCAGCAGCTTAACCGCCAGGGGACCCTACAATGAGCAGTTCTTC.

V gene TRBV27 combines with J gene TRBJ2-2; 7 bases are a match to TRBD1. Germline V gene sequence: CDR1 MNHEY, CDR2 SMNVEV (reference sequence). With V trimmed by 2 bases and J by 4 bases, 10 bases remained unmatched. CDR3 length: 17 amino acids. The CDR3 protein is CASSLGDRRLGTGELFF. CDR3 nucleotides: TGTGCCAGCAGTTTAGGGGACAGACGGCTCGGCACCGGGGAGCTGTTTTTT.

This clone was observed a single time. The chain links TRBV19 to TRBJ1-5; D gene uncertain. The germline gives CDR1 LNHDA, CDR2 SQIVND (reference sequence). V lost 5 bases, J lost 1 base, and 12 bases lay in between. The CDR3 covers 15 residues. The CDR3 DNA reads TGTGCCAGTAGTCCAGGTTTGGGAAGCAATCAGCCCCAGCATTTT. This gives the protein CASSPGLGSNQPQHF.

This clone was counted a single time. The chain joins TRBV6-6 to TRBJ1-4, with 10 bases that match TRBD1. The V and J ends lost 5 bases and 6 bases, in that order; junction bases with no gene match: 3. This CDR3 has 14 residues. The germline CDR1 and CDR2 sequences are MNHNY and SVGAGI (reference sequence). The CDR3 DNA sequence: TGTGCCAGCAGTAGGACAGGGGGGGATGAAAAACTGTTTTTT. Its protein is CASSRTGGDEKLFF.

J is TRBJ1-5 and V is TRBV5-5, with 8 nucleotides matching TRBD1. With V trimmed by 0 bases and J by 11 bases, 7 bases remained unmatched. This CDR3 spans 14 amino acids. CDR1 is SGHKS, CDR2 YYEKEE, per germline (reference sequence). In DNA form, the CDR3 reads TGTGCCAGCAGCTTGGCCACAGGGGGTGAGGCCCAGCATTTT. Encoded protein: CASSLATGGEAQHF.

Notes on this clone: One end of the junction is discordant with germline, which a read error may explain. The J gene is TRBJ1-3, the V gene TRBV6-1; 7 positions match TRBD1. CDR3 length equals 16 residues. Germline V gene sequence: CDR1 MNHNS, CDR2 SASEGT. The CDR3: CASREGRTGSGNTIYF. In nucleotides, the CDR3 is TGTGCCAGCAGGGAAGGGCGGACAGGCTCTGGAAACACCATATATTTT.

The chain employs TRBV5-6 and TRBJ2-7; 15 bases are a match to TRBD2. J gave up 0 bases and V 4 bases, and 5 bases lay outside the gene matches. This CDR3 region has 17 residues. Germline CDR1 is SGHDT and CDR2 is YYEEEE. The chain's CDR3 is CASSPGLAGGISYEQYF. The CDR3 nucleotides read TGTGCCAGCAGCCCCGGACTAGCGGGAGGGATCTCCTACGAGCAGTACTTC.

Points on this clone: The junction and the germline gene differ at one end; a read error may be behind it. V and J are TRBV14 and TRBJ2-3; possible D gene TRBD2, 6 bases. Germline values: CDR1 SGHDN, CDR2 FVKESK. The CDR3 is 18 residues long. In nucleotides, the CDR3 is TGTGCCAGCAACCAAGGGTGGGCGGGACGGACGGCCACAGATACGCAGTATTTT. It translates to CASNQGWAGRTATDTQYF.

The rearrangement links TRBV5-3 to TRBJ1-2; D perhaps matches TRBD1 (5 bases). TRBV5-3 is recorded as an ORF, its role being uncertain. The CDR3 consists of 13 residues. Trimming removed 4 bases from V and 7 bases from J, with 14 bases in between. The CDR3 coding sequence is TGTGCCAGAAGCCTCAGGGCTGGCTGTGGCTACACCTTC. Translation: CARSLRAGCGYTF.

The rearrangement links TRBV29-1 to TRBJ1-1; D is ambiguous. Germline V gene lookup returns CDR1 SQVTM and CDR2 ANQGSEA. The CDR3 totals 13 residues. V shed 4 bases and J shed 0 bases, with 9 bases lying between them. CDR3 coding DNA: TGCAGCGTTGGAAATCGGATGAACACTGAAGCTTTCTTT. Translating gives CSVGNRMNTEAFF.

The rearrangement links TRBV4-2 to TRBJ2-2; D possibly corresponds to TRBD1 (6 bases). The V end lost 2 bases, the J end lost 6 bases, and 10 bases lay between the germline ends. CDR1 is LGHNA and CDR2 is YNFKEQ in the germline V gene. This CDR3 region has 14 residues. The CDR3 sequence: CASSQTGKAGELFF. CDR3 bases: TGTGCCAGCAGCCAAACAGGGAAAGCCGGGGAGCTGTTTTTT.

This chain links TRBV7-9 with TRBJ2-2; TRBD1 agrees at 12 bases. CDR3 length equals 16 residues. Germline V gene lookup returns CDR1 SEHNR and CDR2 FQNEAQ (reference sequence). V was clipped by 5 bases and J by 7 bases; unmatched bases: 8. The CDR3 DNA reads as TGTGCCAGCAGCCCGTGGGACAGGGGGCCTGGCGGGGAGCTGTTTTTT. This sequence encodes CASSPWDRGPGGELFF.

This chain links TRBV21-1 with TRBJ2-3; the table names TRBD1, a call not compared with the DNA. TRBV21-1 is an annotated pseudogene. The CDR3 length is 15 residues. CDR3 amino acids: CASSQGTGGLDTQYF. In nucleotides, the CDR3 is TGTGCCAGCAGCCAAGGGACAGGGGGCTTGGATACGCAGTATTTT.

The chain couples TRBV19 to TRBJ2-1, with D unclear. Trimming pared 1 base from V and 4 bases from J, leaving 11 bases between. Per germline, CDR1 LNHDA and CDR2 SQIVND (reference sequence). The CDR3 runs 15 residues. CDR3 sequence reads: CASSIAVEGYNEQFF. The CDR3 nucleotides read TGTGCCAGTAGTATAGCGGTAGAAGGGTACAATGAGCAGTTCTTC.

The J gene is TRBJ1-1, the V gene TRBV5-1; D perhaps matches TRBD1 (5 bases). The CDR3 runs 15 residues. V was pared by 3 bases and J by 4 bases, with 16 bases between. From germline, CDR1 is SGHRS and CDR2 YFSETQ. The CDR3 DNA is TGCGCCAGCAGCTCCCTTCGGGGGGATGGCACTGAAGCTTTCTTT. Its protein product is CASSSLRGDGTEAFF.

The chain couples TRBV4-2 to TRBJ1-3, with unresolved D. The germline V gene encodes CDR1 LGHNA and CDR2 YNFKEQ. Trimming removed 0 bases at V and 4 bases at J, with 10 bases between. There are 15 residues in the CDR3. CDR3 sequence reads: CASSQDLLVGNTIYF. In DNA, the CDR3 is TGTGCCAGCAGCCAAGACCTTCTGGTGGGAAACACCATATATTTT.

The chain recombines TRBV19 with TRBJ1-4; TRBD1 matches at 8 bases. The ends lost 3 bases at V and 5 bases at J; junction bases unmatched: 5. Germline values: CDR1 LNHDA, CDR2 SQIVND (reference sequence). The CDR3 length is 15 residues. The CDR3 sequence is CASSMGTGPNEKLFF. The CDR3 coding sequence is TGTGCCAGTAGTATGGGGACAGGCCCAAATGAAAAACTGTTTTTT.